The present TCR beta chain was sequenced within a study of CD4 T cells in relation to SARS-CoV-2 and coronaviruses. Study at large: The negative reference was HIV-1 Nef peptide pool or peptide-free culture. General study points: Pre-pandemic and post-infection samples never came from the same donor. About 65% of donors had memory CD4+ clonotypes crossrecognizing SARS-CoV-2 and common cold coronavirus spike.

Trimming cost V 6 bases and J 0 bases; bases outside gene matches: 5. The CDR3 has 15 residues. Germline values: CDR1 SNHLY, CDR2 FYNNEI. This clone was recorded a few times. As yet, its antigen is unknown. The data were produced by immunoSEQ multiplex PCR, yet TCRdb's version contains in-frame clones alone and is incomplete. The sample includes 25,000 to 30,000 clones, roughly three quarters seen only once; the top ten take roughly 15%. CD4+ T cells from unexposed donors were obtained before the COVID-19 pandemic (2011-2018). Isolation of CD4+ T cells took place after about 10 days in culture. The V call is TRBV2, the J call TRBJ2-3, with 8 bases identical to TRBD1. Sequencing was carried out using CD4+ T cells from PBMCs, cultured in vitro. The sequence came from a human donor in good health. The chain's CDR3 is CASRLQGESTDTQYF. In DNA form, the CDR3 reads TGTGCCAGCAGGCTACAGGGGGAGAGCACAGATACGCAGTATTTT.